This TCR beta chain was observed in a study of blood T cell repertoires in COVID-19. Libraries were prepared by immunoSEQ multiplex PCR; TCRdb keeps only in-frame clonotypes and omits some of them. The sample lists approximately 300,000 clones, around nine tenths occurring once. This clonotype was obtained from a man between 60 and 75 years old who had recovered from COVID-19. The sequencing input was PBMCs or T cells enriched from blood (not recorded which).

The CDR3 DNA sequence: TGTGCCAGCAGCTTACCGAAGACAGGGGGAAACACTGAAGCTTTCTTT. As protein: CASSLPKTGGNTEAFF. This chain connects TRBV7-9 to TRBJ1-1; 9 bases map to TRBD1. After removal of 2 bases from V and 2 bases from J, the junction contained 6 bases not matched to a gene. The CDR3 sequence is 16 residues long. Germline lookup yields CDR1 SEHNR and CDR2 FQNEAQ (reference sequence).